This is a list of T cell receptor beta chains from one sample in a study of T-cell reconstitution after alpha-beta-depleted transplantation in children. Via MiXCR, TCRdb re-called the PCR reads, giving one row per CDR3 protein. Of 900,000 or so distinct CDR3 sequences detected, roughly 15% appear once; the ten largest clones hold approximately 4.5%. Sequences were derived from PBMCs, mostly from graft donor cells, sampled 360 days after TCRalphabeta/CD19-depleted stem cell transplant. The receptors were sampled from a male patient aged 10 to 17 who had a stem cell transplant for acute lymphoblastic leukemia, so the T cells may come from the graft donor. Each CDR3 is given with its conserved first and last residue. Each record gives: CDR3 length, J gene, V gene, clone size, D gene, CDR3 protein, CDR3 DNA. The D gene is left open where the match is weak. Clone size is given for some rows only: seen once, a few or many times, or a class if the clone is expanded.

17	TRBJ2-2	TRBV21-1	few	NA	CASSKRGDGCGTGELFF	TGTGCCAGCAGCAAACGGGGGGATGGGTGCGGCACCGGGGAGCTGTTTTTT
15	TRBJ2-1	TRBV19	NA	NA	CASSTQARSYNEQFF	TGTGCCAGTAGTACCCAGGCTCGCTCCTACAATGAGCAGTTCTTC
12	TRBJ2-5	TRBV12-3/TRBV12-4	many	NA	CASTPEGKTQYF	TGTGCCAGCACCCCCGAGGGAAAGACCCAGTACTTC
12	TRBJ2-7	TRBV7-9	NA	NA	CASSFAGVEQYF	TGTGCCAGCAGCTTTGCCGGGGTCGAGCAGTACTTC
17	TRBJ2-3	TRBV12-3/TRBV12-4	NA	NA	CASSFNGARMPPNTQYF	TGTGCCAGCAGTTTCAACGGGGCTAGGATGCCCCCTAATACGCAGTATTTT
12	TRBJ1-2	TRBV29-1	few	NA	CSVEHTSWGYTF	TGCAGCGTTGAGCACACCTCTTGGGGCTACACCTTC
15	TRBJ2-1	TRBV29-1	NA	TRBD2	CSVERGAGAYNEQFF	TGCAGCGTTGAACGAGGGGCGGGAGCTTACAATGAGCAGTTCTTC
14	TRBJ2-1	TRBV12-3/TRBV12-4	NA	NA	CASSPQGTYNEQFF	TGTGCCAGCAGTCCCCAGGGAACGTACAATGAGCAGTTCTTC
14	TRBJ1-2	TRBV18	few	TRBD1	CASSFRQGDVGYTF	TGTGCCAGCTCCTTTAGACAGGGCGATGTTGGCTACACCTTC
13	TRBJ2-3	TRBV10-3	NA	TRBD2	CAISAGEVDTQYF	TGTGCCATCTCAGCGGGAGAGGTAGATACGCAGTATTTT
15	TRBJ2-1	TRBV12-3/TRBV12-4	NA	NA	CASRRGSSSYNEQFF	TGTGCCAGCAGACGGGGCTCGAGCTCCTACAATGAGCAGTTCTTC
13	TRBJ2-7	TRBV15	NA	NA	CATQLAPTYEQYF	TGTGCCACCCAACTTGCACCCACCTACGAGCAGTACTTC
12	TRBJ1-6	TRBV7-9	NA	NA	CASTTAGAPLHF	TGTGCCAGCACCACGGCGGGGGCACCCCTCCACTTT
15	TRBJ2-7	TRBV12-3/TRBV12-4	few	NA	CASSLVQATLYEQYF	TGTGCCAGCAGTTTAGTACAGGCAACTCTCTACGAGCAGTACTTC
17	TRBJ2-1	TRBV5-5	NA	NA	CASSLCRQQNLYNEQFF	TGTGCCAGCAGCTTGTGTAGACAACAGAATCTCTACAATGAGCAGTTCTTC
15	TRBJ1-2	TRBV27	few	NA	CASSEGVGVNYGYTF	TGTGCCAGCAGTGAGGGAGTGGGGGTTAACTATGGCTACACCTTC
14	TRBJ2-7	TRBV6-2/TRBV6-3	NA	TRBD2	CASSLIGGRSEQYF	TGTGCCAGCAGCCTCATCGGGGGGAGATCCGAGCAGTACTTC
12	TRBJ1-5	TRBV29-1	NA	NA	CSVEDWGQPQHF	TGCAGCGTTGAAGATTGGGGTCAGCCCCAGCATTTT
12	TRBJ2-2	TRBV29-1	few	NA	CSPNIEGGELFF	TGCAGCCCTAATATCGAGGGGGGGGAGCTGTTTTTT
14	TRBJ2-2	TRBV20-1	NA	NA	CSARSGANTGELFF	TGCAGTGCTAGATCCGGGGCGAACACCGGGGAGCTGTTTTTT
15	TRBJ2-1	TRBV7-9	NA	TRBD2	CASSAPGGYYNEQFF	TGTGCCAGCAGCGCACCGGGAGGGTACTACAATGAGCAGTTCTTC
15	TRBJ1-5	TRBV2	once	NA	CASSEAGGRGQPQHF	TGTGCCAGCAGTGAAGCAGGGGGACGTGGTCAGCCCCAGCATTTT
14	TRBJ1-4	TRBV7-9	many	NA	CASSPRGFTEKLFF	TGTGCCAGCAGCCCCCGGGGGTTTACGGAAAAACTGTTTTTT
15	TRBJ1-1	TRBV5-1	NA	NA	CASSFEGTLNTEAFF	TGCGCCAGCAGCTTTGAGGGCACGTTGAACACTGAAGCTTTCTTT
13	TRBJ2-7	TRBV20-1	NA	NA	CSAIGQSSYEQYF	TGCAGTGCCATAGGACAGAGCTCCTACGAGCAGTACTTC
13	TRBJ1-3	TRBV29-1	few	NA	CSARQASGNTIYF	TGCAGCGCCCGACAGGCCTCTGGAAACACCATATATTTT
14	TRBJ2-1	TRBV4-1	many	NA	CASSQGRATMGEFF	TGCGCCAGCAGCCAAGGAAGGGCAACTATGGGCGAGTTCTTC
17	TRBJ2-3	TRBV5-1	few	TRBD2	CASSSGLAGEVADTQYF	TGCGCCAGCAGCTCGGGACTAGCGGGAGAGGTCGCAGATACGCAGTATTTT
15	TRBJ2-1	TRBV5-1	NA	NA	CASSFRGVLYNEQFF	TGCGCCAGCAGCTTTCGAGGGGTCCTTTACAATGAGCAGTTCTTC